These T cell receptor beta chains were read from a single sample in a study of cytomegalovirus exposure and HLA in healthy donors. Sequenced by immunoSEQ multiplex PCR; TCRdb stores in-frame clones only, minus some. The table lists about 140,000 clones, around 86% of them singletons. The material sequenced was PBMCs. All receptors derive from a female donor in good health and CMV-seronegative. CDR3s include the opening cysteine and the closing phenylalanine or tryptophan. The D gene is left open where the match is weak. Some rows have no size entry. The others give once, few or many, or a class for an expanded clone.

v_call: TRBV14
j_call: TRBJ2-5
clone_size: -
d_call: TRBD2
cdr3_nt: TGTGCCAGCAGCCAAGGTTGGACTAGCGGCAACCAAGAGACCCAGTACTTC
cdr3_aa: CASSQGWTSGNQETQYF

v_call: TRBV27
j_call: TRBJ2-7
clone_size: -
d_call: -
cdr3_nt: TGTGCCAGCAGTTTCCGTTCGGCTAGCAGATCCTACGAGCAGTACTTC
cdr3_aa: CASSFRSASRSYEQYF

v_call: TRBV28
j_call: TRBJ2-7
clone_size: -
d_call: -
cdr3_nt: TGTGCCAGCAACGAGGCCAACTCCTACGAGCAGTACTTC
cdr3_aa: CASNEANSYEQYF

v_call: TRBV27
j_call: TRBJ1-1
clone_size: -
d_call: TRBD1
cdr3_nt: TGTGCCAGCAGACAGACAGGGGACACTGAAGCTTTCTTT
cdr3_aa: CASRQTGDTEAFF

v_call: TRBV9
j_call: TRBJ2-1
clone_size: -
d_call: -
cdr3_nt: TGTGCCAGCAGCGTAGCGCCAGAGGGCTACAATGAGCAGTTCTTC
cdr3_aa: CASSVAPEGYNEQFF

v_call: TRBV7-3
j_call: TRBJ2-1
clone_size: -
d_call: -
cdr3_nt: TGTGCCAGCAGCCTAAGCGGAAATGAGCAGTTCTTC
cdr3_aa: CASSLSGNEQFF

v_call: TRBV4-1
j_call: TRBJ2-2
clone_size: -
d_call: -
cdr3_nt: TGCGCCAGCAGCCGCACTAGGGCCGGGGAGCTGTTTTTT
cdr3_aa: CASSRTRAGELFF

v_call: TRBV5-1
j_call: TRBJ2-7
clone_size: -
d_call: -
cdr3_nt: TGCGCCAGCAGCTTGACGCAGGGCTCGATTTACGAGCAGTACTTC
cdr3_aa: CASSLTQGSIYEQYF

v_call: TRBV5-4
j_call: TRBJ2-5
clone_size: -
d_call: TRBD2
cdr3_nt: TGTGCCAGCAGCTTGGAGGGAGCGGGAGGGCCAGGAGAGACCCAGTACTTC
cdr3_aa: CASSLEGAGGPGETQYF

v_call: TRBV28
j_call: TRBJ2-7
clone_size: -
d_call: TRBD1
cdr3_nt: TGTGCCAGCATCCACCACCGGGACAGTACCTACGAGCAGTACTTC
cdr3_aa: CASIHHRDSTYEQYF

v_call: TRBV6-4
j_call: TRBJ2-1
clone_size: once
d_call: TRBD1
cdr3_nt: TGTGCCAGCAGTGATAAGGTGACAGGGTCCCTCAGTCATGAGCAGTTCTTC
cdr3_aa: CASSDKVTGSLSHEQFF

v_call: TRBV19
j_call: TRBJ1-5
clone_size: -
d_call: -
cdr3_nt: TGTGCCAGTACCTCTTCGTTTGCCGGGGGGCTCGAGCCCCAGCATTTT
cdr3_aa: CASTSSFAGGLEPQHF

v_call: TRBV7-3
j_call: TRBJ2-1
clone_size: -
d_call: TRBD1
cdr3_nt: TGTGCCAGCAGCACCAGACAGGGCGGAGACAATGAGCAGTTCTTC
cdr3_aa: CASSTRQGGDNEQFF

v_call: TRBV6-1
j_call: TRBJ1-4
clone_size: -
d_call: TRBD1
cdr3_nt: TGTGCCACCCATCGGACAGGAGCGAATGAAAAACTGTTTTTT
cdr3_aa: CATHRTGANEKLFF

v_call: TRBV13
j_call: TRBJ2-7
clone_size: -
d_call: -
cdr3_nt: TGTGCCAGCAGCCATACTCGACAGGACTACGAGCAGTACTTC
cdr3_aa: CASSHTRQDYEQYF

v_call: TRBV28
j_call: TRBJ2-7
clone_size: few
d_call: TRBD1
cdr3_nt: TGTGCCAGCAGTTTACAAGGACAGGGGCCTAGCGAGCAGTACTTC
cdr3_aa: CASSLQGQGPSEQYF

v_call: TRBV4-2
j_call: TRBJ2-3
clone_size: -
d_call: TRBD1
cdr3_nt: TGTGCCAGCAGCCAAGAACCGGGACAGGGGTCAGATACGCAGTATTTT
cdr3_aa: CASSQEPGQGSDTQYF

v_call: TRBV4-1
j_call: TRBJ2-1
clone_size: once
d_call: TRBD2
cdr3_nt: TGCGCCAGCAGCCACAGCTCCACTAGCGGGAGTGTCTATGAGCAGTTCTTC
cdr3_aa: CASSHSSTSGSVYEQFF

v_call: TRBV7-2
j_call: TRBJ2-5
clone_size: -
d_call: TRBD1
cdr3_nt: TGTGCCAGCAGCTCGGGACAGGGAGAGACCCAGTACTTC
cdr3_aa: CASSSGQGETQYF

v_call: TRBV27
j_call: TRBJ2-4
clone_size: few
d_call: TRBD1
cdr3_nt: TGTGCCAGCAGACAGGGGGCTCACATTCAGTACTTC
cdr3_aa: CASRQGAHIQYF

v_call: TRBV7-9
j_call: TRBJ2-1
clone_size: -
d_call: TRBD1
cdr3_nt: TGTGCCAGCAGCGAGGGACAGCCTGTTTTAGGTGAGCAGTTCTTC
cdr3_aa: CASSEGQPVLGEQFF

v_call: TRBV5-4
j_call: TRBJ1-1
clone_size: -
d_call: -
cdr3_nt: TGTGCCAGCAGCTCCCGTGGCGGTAACACTGAAGCTTTCTTT
cdr3_aa: CASSSRGGNTEAFF

v_call: TRBV28
j_call: TRBJ1-1
clone_size: -
d_call: -
cdr3_nt: TGTGCCAGCCCTCCCCCAGGCGACTATCTCGTTGAAGCTTTCTTT
cdr3_aa: CASPPPGDYLVEAFF

v_call: TRBV28
j_call: TRBJ2-5
clone_size: -
d_call: TRBD1
cdr3_nt: TGTGCCAGCAGTTTTTTGACAGGGGGCTTTCAAGAGACCCAGTACTTC
cdr3_aa: CASSFLTGGFQETQYF

v_call: TRBV13
j_call: TRBJ1-2
clone_size: -
d_call: TRBD1
cdr3_nt: TGTGCCAGCAGCTTAAACCAGGGGGCGCCGGGGTATGGCTACACCTTC
cdr3_aa: CASSLNQGAPGYGYTF

v_call: TRBV2
j_call: TRBJ2-7
clone_size: -
d_call: -
cdr3_nt: TGTGCCAGCAGCGGACTGGGGGGCTACGAGCAGTACTTC
cdr3_aa: CASSGLGGYEQYF

v_call: TRBV5-1
j_call: TRBJ2-7
clone_size: -
d_call: -
cdr3_nt: TGCGCCAGCAGCGCCTCTCCCTCAGGGATAATAGACGAGCAGTACTTC
cdr3_aa: CASSASPSGIIDEQYF

v_call: TRBV2
j_call: TRBJ2-7
clone_size: -
d_call: TRBD1
cdr3_nt: TGTGCCAGCACCCGGGACAGGGAATACGAGCAGTACTTC
cdr3_aa: CASTRDREYEQYF

v_call: TRBV4-1
j_call: TRBJ2-2
clone_size: -
d_call: -
cdr3_nt: TGCGCCAGCAGCCAAGATTTGAATAGGAACACCGGGGAGCTGTTTTTT
cdr3_aa: CASSQDLNRNTGELFF

v_call: TRBV28
j_call: TRBJ1-2
clone_size: -
d_call: TRBD1
cdr3_nt: TGTGCCAGCAGCCCTCCGGGACAGGGTGGTTATGGCTACACCTTC
cdr3_aa: CASSPPGQGGYGYTF

v_call: TRBV5-1
j_call: TRBJ2-1
clone_size: -
d_call: -
cdr3_nt: TGCGCCAGCAGCGAGCGGGTCAATGAGCAGTTCTTC
cdr3_aa: CASSERVNEQFF

v_call: TRBV29-1
j_call: TRBJ2-2
clone_size: -
d_call: TRBD1
cdr3_nt: TGCAGCGTCGGACAGGCCGGGGAGCTGTTTTTT
cdr3_aa: CSVGQAGELFF

v_call: TRBV6-5
j_call: TRBJ2-7
clone_size: -
d_call: -
cdr3_nt: TGTGCCAGCAGTTACCGCGGACTCAGCTCCAACGAGCAGTACTTC
cdr3_aa: CASSYRGLSSNEQYF

v_call: TRBV2
j_call: TRBJ2-1
clone_size: -
d_call: TRBD2
cdr3_nt: TGTGCCAGCAGTGGGACTAGCGGGACCTACAATGAGCAGTTCTTC
cdr3_aa: CASSGTSGTYNEQFF

v_call: TRBV10-2
j_call: TRBJ1-5
clone_size: -
d_call: TRBD1
cdr3_nt: TGCGCCAGCGCGCCGCAGGGGGCAGGCCAGCCCCAGCATTTT
cdr3_aa: CASAPQGAGQPQHF

v_call: TRBV14
j_call: TRBJ2-3
clone_size: few
d_call: TRBD2
cdr3_nt: TGTGCCAGCAGCCAGGGACTAGCAGATACGCAGTATTTT
cdr3_aa: CASSQGLADTQYF

v_call: TRBV29-1
j_call: TRBJ1-1
clone_size: -
d_call: -
cdr3_nt: TGCAGCGTTGTAGAGCAGATGAACACTGAAGCTTTCTTT
cdr3_aa: CSVVEQMNTEAFF

v_call: TRBV28
j_call: TRBJ1-5
clone_size: -
d_call: TRBD1
cdr3_nt: TGTGCCAGCAGCCTCGGACAGGGCACGAGCAATCAGCCCCAGCATTTT
cdr3_aa: CASSLGQGTSNQPQHF

v_call: TRBV5-6
j_call: TRBJ1-1
clone_size: -
d_call: TRBD1
cdr3_nt: TGTGCCAGCAGCGAACTGACAGGGCCCGTCTACACTGAAGCTTTCTTT
cdr3_aa: CASSELTGPVYTEAFF

v_call: TRBV19
j_call: TRBJ1-5
clone_size: -
d_call: -
cdr3_nt: TGTGCCACAAAAGGGGAAGGCAATCAGCCCCAGCATTTT
cdr3_aa: CATKGEGNQPQHF

v_call: TRBV5-4
j_call: TRBJ2-7
clone_size: -
d_call: TRBD2
cdr3_nt: TGTGCCAGCAGCTCCCTCACTAGCGCCTACGAGCAGTACTTC
cdr3_aa: CASSSLTSAYEQYF